Below, 31 T cell receptor beta chains from the same sample are listed, as sequenced in a study of shared clonotypes between healthy human individuals. The data were produced by immunoSEQ multiplex PCR, yet TCRdb's version contains in-frame clones alone and is incomplete. This sample has about 690,000 clones, with roughly 91% found just once. The sample was memory CD8+ T cells from PBMCs. Subset indicated: CD45RO+ cells pooled with CCR7-negative TemRA cells. The source of these receptors is a man younger than 30 in good health. Some clones in this sample may be carry-over from other donors' samples.

The chain carries TRBV28 and TRBJ2-5, with D possibly matching TRBD1 (6 bases). The CDR3 has 13 residues. Trimming took 5 bases from V and 5 from J, leaving 12 bases between them. Germline V CDR1 and CDR2: MDHEN, SYDVKM. CDR3 in DNA: TGTGCCAGCAGTCCAGGGGTCAGGGAGACCCAGTACTTC. This codes for CASSPGVRETQYF.

V is TRBV4-1 and J is TRBJ2-2; a possible D gene is TRBD1 (5 bases). This CDR3 region has 15 residues. The germline V gene has CDR1 MGHRA and CDR2 YSYEKL. Trimming took off 5 bases at V and 2 bases at J, with 12 bases between the two ends. CDR3 sequence reads: CASSSTDTNTGELFF. The DNA for the CDR3 is TGCGCCAGCAGCTCTACGGACACCAACACCGGGGAGCTGTTTTTT.

The chain couples TRBV27 to TRBJ1-1; 7 nucleotides line up with TRBD1. Germline V gene sequence: CDR1 MNHEY, CDR2 SMNVEV (reference sequence). This CDR3 region has 15 residues. The junction had 10 bases not matched to a gene; V was cut back by 4 bases and J by 5 bases. CDR3 nucleotides: TGTGCCAGCAGTTCGCGGACAGGCCCCAAAACTGAAGCTTTCTTT. The encoded protein is CASSSRTGPKTEAFF.

The chain employs TRBV4-1 and TRBJ1-2, with TRBD1 as a possible D gene (6 bases). Trimming stripped 2 bases from V and 2 bases from J, with 12 bases between. The CDR3 consists of 15 residues. Per germline, CDR1 MGHRA and CDR2 YSYEKL. The CDR3 region has the DNA TGCGCCAGCAGCCAACCTACAACAGGGAACTATGGCTACACCTTC. It specifies CASSQPTTGNYGYTF.

The chain links TRBV21-1 to TRBJ1-1; TRBD1 reflects the table's D call only, with no check against the DNA. TRBV21-1 is shown as a pseudogene. There are 10 residues in the CDR3. CDR3 region: CASSKPQAFF. The CDR3 DNA follows: TGTGCCAGCAGCAAACCCCAGGCTTTCTTT.

The genes are TRBV11-2 and TRBJ2-7; TRBD1 matches 12 bases. The CDR3 length is 15 residues. With 6 bases clipped from V and 7 bases from J, the junction kept 10 bases outside the gene matches. Germline values: CDR1 SGHAT, CDR2 FQNNGV. The CDR3 region has the DNA TGTGCCAGCAGGGAACCGGGACAGGGGGCTTTGGAGCAGTACTTC. It is translated as CASREPGQGALEQYF.

The chain combines TRBV19 with TRBJ2-4, with D perhaps TRBD2 (5 bases). The V and J ends lost 1 base and 7 bases respectively, with 5 bases between them. The CDR3 loop spans 12 amino acids. Germline-derived CDR1 and CDR2 are LNHDA and SQIVND (reference sequence). The CDR3 coding sequence is TGTGCCAGTAGTATAGTAGCGAACATTCAGTACTTC. It yields the protein CASSIVANIQYF.

The rearrangement joins TRBV23-1 to TRBJ1-5; D is perhaps TRBD1 (5 bases). TRBV23-1 is an ORF; its function is uncertain. The CDR3 is made up of 16 amino acids. Between the trimmed V and J ends, which lost 0 bases and 2 bases, there was a span of 11 bases. The CDR3 protein is CASSQSCGDRNQPQHF. In nucleotides, the CDR3 is TGCGCCAGCAGTCAATCGTGCGGGGACCGCAATCAGCCCCAGCATTTT.

This chain joins TRBV7-3 and TRBJ1-1; 7 positions match TRBD1. This CDR3 spans 14 amino acids. Germline V gene data show CDR1 as SGHTA and CDR2 as FQGTGA. Unmatched junction bases numbered 2, after V lost 3 bases and J lost 1 base. CDR3 nucleotides: TGTGCCAGCAGCTTTGAGGGGGCGAACACTGAAGCTTTCTTT. Translating it yields CASSFEGANTEAFF.

Details on this clone: Other DNA sequences in the same sample also yield this CDR3. The CDR3 DNA is TGTGCCAGCAGTTACTCCGAGGGTTTCTATGGCTACACCTTC. Amino acids: CASSYSEGFYGYTF. The chain links TRBV6-5 to TRBJ1-2; D unclear. CDR1 is MNHEY, CDR2 SVGAGI, per germline. V shed 0 bases and J shed 4 bases, with 9 bases lying between them. The CDR3 has 14 amino acids.

This clone has only one observation. Other DNA sequences in the sample encode the same CDR3. The chain recombines TRBV5-1 with TRBJ2-7, with TRBD1 matching over 8 bases. The CDR3 covers 14 residues. Per germline, CDR1 SGHRS and CDR2 YFSETQ. Trimming cost V 2 bases and J 3 bases; bases outside gene matches: 4. CDR3 bases: TGCGCCAGCAGCTTTTCCGGGACAGGCTACGAGCAGTACTTC. This translates into CASSFSGTGYEQYF.

The chain is built from TRBV10-3 and TRBJ2-2, with TRBD2 matching over 13 bases. Losses at the gene ends were 3 bases for V and 4 bases for J; bases not matched to a gene: 2. The CDR3 contains 16 residues. The V gene's germline CDR1 is ENHRY and CDR2 SYGVKD. CDR3 sequence reads: CAISELAGGTTGELFF. CDR3 in DNA: TGTGCCATCAGTGAACTAGCGGGGGGGACCACCGGGGAGCTGTTTTTT.

For this clone: Since the CDR3 does not end with the conserved phenylalanine or tryptophan, this likely comes from a read error. This chain uses TRBV6-6 with TRBJ2-7; possibly TRBD1 or TRBD2 for D (7 bases each). Germline loops: CDR1 MNHNY, CDR2 SVGAGI (reference sequence). V shed 0 bases and J shed 5 bases, with 11 bases lying between them. This CDR3 contains 14 residues. The CDR3 sequence: CASSYSAGGDEQYL. CDR3 bases: TGTGCCAGCAGTTACTCCGCAGGGGGGGACGAGCAGTACCTC.

The chain couples TRBV28 to TRBJ2-5; TRBD2 matches 11 bases. CDR1 is MDHEN, CDR2 SYDVKM, per germline. This CDR3 is built from 16 residues. J gave up 2 bases and V 6 bases, and 8 bases lay outside the gene matches. The CDR3 is CASSQIAGGPQETQYF. CDR3 DNA: TGTGCCAGCAGCCAGATAGCGGGAGGGCCTCAAGAGACCCAGTACTTC. Filled out from reference TRBV28 and TRBJ2-5, the complete variable domain reads DVKVTQSSRYLVKRTGEKVFLECVQDMDHENMFWYRQDPGLGLRLIYFSYDVKMKEKGDIPEGYSVSREKKERFSLILESASTNQTSMYLCASSQIAGGPQETQYFGPGTRLLVL.

The sample holds one count of this clone. The chain carries TRBV7-9 and TRBJ1-6; 7 bases fit TRBD1. CDR3 length equals 17 residues. With 5 bases clipped from V and 10 bases from J, the junction kept 17 bases outside the gene matches. CDR1 and CDR2 from the germline V gene are SEHNR and FQNEAQ (reference sequence). CDR3 sequence (DNA): TGTGCCAGCAGCCGTGCCGGGACAGAGCCCCCGAGATCACCCCTCCACTTT. It is translated as CASSRAGTEPPRSPLHF.

To note about this clone: This likely comes from a read error, as the CDR3 has no conserved phenylalanine or tryptophan at its end. No DNA is shown, since the ends of the CDR3 on it are uncertain; the CDR3 is the one TCRdb lists. The chain joins TRBV28 to TRBJ2-7; the DNA was not used to check the table's D call, TRBD2. In germline, CDR1 is MDHEN, CDR2 SYDVKM. The CDR3 spans 13 residues, counting both ends. CDR3 amino acids: CASALRGTSGKVI.

The chain uses TRBV4-1 and TRBJ2-5, with TRBD2 matching over 7 bases. There are 14 residues in the CDR3. V shed 1 base and J 5 bases; nucleotides not matched to a gene: 4. Germline V gene data show CDR1 as MGHRA and CDR2 as YSYEKL. The CDR3 DNA reads TGCGCCAGCAGCCAAGTTGGGGGAGGGGAGACCCAGTACTTC. The encoded protein is CASSQVGGGETQYF.

The genes are TRBV28 and TRBJ2-1; D uncertain. CDR1 is MDHEN, CDR2 SYDVKM, per germline. V lost 3 bases, J lost 8 bases, and 20 bases lay in between. The CDR3 has 16 amino acids. As DNA, the CDR3 is TGTGCCAGCAGTTTTCGCGGACCCTGGCTTAGGTATGAGCAGTTCTTC. Residues: CASSFRGPWLRYEQFF.

The chain is built from TRBV6-1 and TRBJ1-4; D uncertain. This CDR3 region has 17 residues. Germline values: CDR1 MNHNS, CDR2 SASEGT. V lost 1 base to trimming and J lost 0 bases, with 12 bases between them. The CDR3 DNA reads as TGTGCCAGCAGTGAAGTTTGGGTAGGAGCAACTAATGAAAAACTGTTTTTT. Protein product: CASSEVWVGATNEKLFF.

The CDR3 DNA reads as TGCGCCGGAATAAGGACCCGGCGCTCCTACAATGAGCAGTTCTTC. Its translation is CAGIRTRRSYNEQFF. The chain joins TRBV10-1 to TRBJ2-1, with D uncertain. CDR1 and CDR2 (germline): WNHNN, SYGVQD (reference sequence). There are 15 residues in the CDR3. V was shortened by 11 bases and J by 0 bases, with 17 bases between the two germline ends.

The gene calls are TRBV7-9 and TRBJ2-1; D may be TRBD1 (5 bases). Germline V gives CDR1 SEHNR, CDR2 FQNEAQ (reference sequence). Trimming took 3 bases from V and 13 from J, leaving 16 bases between them. The CDR3 is 13 residues long. In DNA form, the CDR3 reads TGTGCCAGCAGCTTCCAGGGCGCGTCCGTCCAGTTCTTC. Translating it yields CASSFQGASVQFF.

This clone was observed a handful of times. The chain joins TRBV10-3 to TRBJ1-1; perhaps TRBD1 as D (6 bases). The CDR3 extends over 13 amino acids. The germline gives CDR1 ENHRY, CDR2 SYGVKD. Trimming cost V 4 bases and J 3 bases, with 9 bases left between them. CDR3 sequence (DNA): TGTGCCATCAGTGTTAACAGGGACACTGAAGCTTTCTTT. Protein product: CAISVNRDTEAFF.

V gene TRBV18 combines with J gene TRBJ2-1; 10 positions match TRBD2. The germline gives CDR1 KGHSH, CDR2 LQKENI. This CDR3 has 17 residues. Trimming at V came to 0 bases and at J to 7 bases, leaving 9 bases not matched to a gene. The CDR3 spells CASSPPGLAGALNEQFF. The CDR3, as DNA: TGTGCCAGCTCACCACCGGGGCTAGCGGGAGCCCTTAATGAGCAGTTCTTC.

The chain uses TRBV10-3 and TRBJ2-2; unclear D gene. The length of the CDR3 is 17 residues. Germline V gene lookup returns CDR1 ENHRY and CDR2 SYGVKD. V shed 2 bases and J shed 6 bases, with 19 bases lying between them. The CDR3 sequence: CAISEAAAVAQSGELFF. The CDR3 DNA is TGTGCCATCAGTGAGGCGGCGGCGGTAGCTCAGTCCGGGGAGCTGTTTTTT.

The chain is built from TRBV6-1 and TRBJ2-1; D gene uncertain. V shed 8 bases and J shed 0 bases, with 11 bases lying between them. Per the germline V gene, CDR1 is MNHNS and CDR2 is SASEGT. The CDR3 spans 14 residues. The CDR3 here is CASLLSVSYNEQFF. Written as DNA, the CDR3 is TGTGCCAGCCTACTATCGGTCTCCTACAATGAGCAGTTCTTC.

The V call is TRBV15, the J call TRBJ2-1; 8 nucleotides match TRBD2. V dropped 1 base and J dropped 0; count of bases not matched to a gene: 8. CDR3 length: 18 residues. Per germline, CDR1 LNHNV and CDR2 YYDKDF (reference sequence). DNA of the CDR3: TGTGCCACCAGCAGAGTTAGCGGGATAAAGAGCTCCTACAATGAGCAGTTCTTC. Translating it yields CATSRVSGIKSSYNEQFF.

The V call is TRBV7-8, the J call TRBJ2-1; D perhaps matches TRBD2 (5 bases). In germline, CDR1 is SGHVS, CDR2 FQNEAQ. The length of the CDR3 is 13 residues. V was shortened by 5 bases and J by 3 bases, with 8 bases between the two germline ends. CDR3 nucleotides: TGTGCCAGCAGCGCGAGCGGCTACAATGAGCAGTTCTTC. Translated: CASSASGYNEQFF.

The chain combines TRBV10-3 with TRBJ1-2, with D perhaps TRBD1 (6 bases). Germline-derived CDR1 and CDR2 are ENHRY and SYGVKD. The CDR3 loop spans 15 amino acids. Trimming stripped 6 bases from V and 4 bases from J, with 18 bases between. As DNA, the CDR3 is TGTGCCATCAGAGGGTTTGGCGGGGGCCCCTATGGCTACACCTTC. Protein sequence: CAIRGFGGGPYGYTF.

This CDR3 reads CASSIFSSESLNTEAFF. For the CDR3, the DNA is TGTGCCAGTAGTATTTTTTCGTCCGAAAGCTTGAACACTGAAGCTTTCTTT. J is TRBJ1-1 and V is TRBV19; unclear D gene. The CDR3 is made up of 17 amino acids. Trimming took off 3 bases at V and 0 bases at J, with 17 bases between the two ends. Germline lookup yields CDR1 LNHDA and CDR2 SQIVND (reference sequence).

Points on this clone: At the DNA level, this CDR3 is encoded by other sequences in the same sample as well. J is TRBJ2-1 and V is TRBV9, with 9 bases identical to TRBD2. There are 16 residues in the CDR3. Germline values: CDR1 SGDLS, CDR2 YYNGEE. Trimming at V came to 0 bases and at J to 1 base, leaving 2 bases not matched to a gene. For the CDR3, the DNA is TGTGCCAGCAGCGTAGGTCTAGCGGGATCCTACAATGAGCAGTTCTTC. Its protein product is CASSVGLAGSYNEQFF.

This clone was recorded a few times. The V and J genes are TRBV7-9 and TRBJ1-2; D is unclear. The V end lost 1 base, the J end lost 8 bases, and 17 bases lay between the germline ends. The CDR3 runs to 15 residues. The V gene's germline CDR1 is SEHNR and CDR2 FQNEAQ (reference sequence). The CDR3 reads CASSLGVSGPVGYTF. The CDR3 DNA reads as TGTGCCAGCAGCTTAGGGGTGAGTGGTCCAGTCGGCTACACCTTC.